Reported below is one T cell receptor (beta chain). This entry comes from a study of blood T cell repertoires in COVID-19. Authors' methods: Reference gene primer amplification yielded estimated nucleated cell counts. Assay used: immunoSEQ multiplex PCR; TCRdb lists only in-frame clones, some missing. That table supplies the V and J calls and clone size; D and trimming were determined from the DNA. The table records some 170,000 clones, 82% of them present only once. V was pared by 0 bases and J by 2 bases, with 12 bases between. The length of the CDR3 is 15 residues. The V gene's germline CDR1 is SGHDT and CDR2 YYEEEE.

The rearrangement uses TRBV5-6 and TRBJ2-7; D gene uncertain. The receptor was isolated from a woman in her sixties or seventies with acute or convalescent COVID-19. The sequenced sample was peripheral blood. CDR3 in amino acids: CASSLENNLAYEQYF. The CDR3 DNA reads TGTGCCAGCAGCTTGGAGAACAACCTAGCCTACGAGCAGTACTTC. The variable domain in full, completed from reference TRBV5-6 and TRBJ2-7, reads DAGVTQSPTHLIKTRGQQVTLRCSPKSGHDTVSWYQQALGQGPQFIFQYYEEEERQRGNFPDRFSGHQFPNYSSELNVNALLLGDSALYLCASSLENNLAYEQYFGPGTRLTVT.